A selection of T cell receptor beta chains follows, all from one sample in a study of CD8+CD57+ T cells in acquired aplastic anemia. One entry per CDR3 protein results from TCRdb running MiXCR on the reads. The table shows just over 200,000 distinct CDR3 sequences, with less than 75% occurring only once. The sequencing sample was made of sorted CD4+, CD8+, or CD8+CD57+ T cells (not recorded which) from PBMCs. These receptors all come from a human donor with aplastic anemia. Both conserved end residues are trimmed from each CDR3. A D gene is named only where the DNA matches it firmly.

d_gene: NA; v_gene: TRBV5-4; j_gene: TRBJ1-5; len: 12; CDR3aa: ASSLLMGNQPQH
d_gene: NA; v_gene: TRBV5-1; j_gene: TRBJ1-1; len: 12; CDR3aa: ASSSDRGRPEAF
d_gene: NA; v_gene: TRBV10-2; j_gene: TRBJ2-2; len: 12; CDR3aa: ASSEDLGAGELF
d_gene: NA; v_gene: TRBV7-9; j_gene: TRBJ2-5; len: 11; CDR3aa: ASRSGARETQY
d_gene: TRBD1; v_gene: TRBV10-3; j_gene: TRBJ2-2; len: 14; CDR3aa: AISEKDRADTGELF
d_gene: TRBD1; v_gene: TRBV25-1; j_gene: TRBJ2-7; len: 10; CDR3aa: ASSVTGDEQY
d_gene: NA; v_gene: TRBV20-1; j_gene: TRBJ2-7; len: 12; CDR3aa: SAPRAPYSYEQY
d_gene: NA; v_gene: TRBV7-9; j_gene: TRBJ1-1; len: 12; CDR3aa: ASRTTGRNTEAF
d_gene: NA; v_gene: TRBV15; j_gene: TRBJ1-1; len: 13; CDR3aa: ATSRDPRTDTEAF
d_gene: TRBD1; v_gene: TRBV25-1; j_gene: TRBJ2-1; len: 12; CDR3aa: ASSDGQGAYEQF
d_gene: NA; v_gene: TRBV5-1; j_gene: TRBJ2-3; len: 13; CDR3aa: ASSSHHSQADTQY
d_gene: TRBD2; v_gene: TRBV19; j_gene: TRBJ2-1; len: 16; CDR3aa: ASSPPPRLAGLHNEQF
d_gene: NA; v_gene: TRBV25-1; j_gene: TRBJ1-5; len: 13; CDR3aa: ASSDVQGDNQPQH
d_gene: NA; v_gene: TRBV29-1; j_gene: TRBJ1-2; len: 10; CDR3aa: SVGTDGYGYT
d_gene: NA; v_gene: TRBV20-1; j_gene: TRBJ1-4; len: 8; CDR3aa: SARAEKLF
d_gene: NA; v_gene: TRBV13; j_gene: TRBJ1-1; len: 10; CDR3aa: ASSPWGTEAF
d_gene: NA; v_gene: TRBV15; j_gene: TRBJ1-6; len: 13; CDR3aa: ATSRGGRDNSPLH
d_gene: TRBD1; v_gene: TRBV7-9; j_gene: TRBJ1-1; len: 14; CDR3aa: ASSLGHDRVNTEAF
d_gene: NA; v_gene: TRBV19; j_gene: TRBJ1-5; len: 11; CDR3aa: ASEDRIYQPQH
d_gene: NA; v_gene: TRBV7-6; j_gene: TRBJ1-2; len: 13; CDR3aa: ASSLAPRGAEGYT
d_gene: NA; v_gene: TRBV5-5; j_gene: TRBJ2-7; len: 9; CDR3aa: AWSVNLEQY
d_gene: TRBD1; v_gene: TRBV10-3; j_gene: TRBJ1-4; len: 12; CDR3aa: AIGTGTGNEKLF
d_gene: NA; v_gene: TRBV2; j_gene: TRBJ1-5; len: 12; CDR3aa: ASRQGNGSQPQH
d_gene: TRBD2; v_gene: TRBV7-8; j_gene: TRBJ2-1; len: 15; CDR3aa: ASSLARGTNTYNEQF
d_gene: NA; v_gene: TRBV6-1; j_gene: TRBJ2-7; len: 12; CDR3aa: ASSLGLSTYEQY
d_gene: TRBD1; v_gene: TRBV20-1; j_gene: TRBJ1-2; len: 11; CDR3aa: SASQGASYGYT
d_gene: NA; v_gene: TRBV2; j_gene: TRBJ2-1; len: 11; CDR3aa: ASSIVTYNEQF
d_gene: TRBD2; v_gene: TRBV6-5; j_gene: TRBJ2-1; len: 12; CDR3aa: ASSGAGGYNEQF